This passage covers 27 T cell receptor beta chains from one sample sequenced in a study of spatial heterogeneity in lung cancer. Overall study results and limits: Counts of expanded alpha and beta TCRs within tumors tracked the tumor nonsynonymous mutation count.

One entry per CDR3 protein, called by TCRdb with MiXCR from the 5' RACE reads. The profile shows around 100,000 distinct CDR3 sequences, around 4.3% of them singletons. Time point in this sample: sample taken at primary tumor resection. Which antigens these TCRs recognize remains unknown. Material: lung tumor tissue, obtained at surgery. The receptors derive from a male donor with early-stage non-small cell lung cancer.

This clonotype was observed at least ten times. The chain is built from TRBV7-6 and TRBJ2-3; 8 positions agree with TRBD2. Germline V gene data show CDR1 as SGHVS and CDR2 as FNYEAQ. The CDR3 is made up of 16 amino acids. V was pared by 4 bases and J by 3 bases, with 9 bases of the junction left unmatched. Here the CDR3 reads CASSSFSSGITDTQYF. The CDR3 region has the DNA TGTGCCAGCAGCTCCTTTAGTAGCGGGATAACAGATACGCAGTATTTT. Supplemented by reference TRBV7-6 and TRBJ2-3, the full variable domain reads GAGVSQSPRYKVTKRGQDVALRCDPISGHVSLYWYRQALGQGPEFLTYFNYEAQQDKSGLPNDRFSAERPEGSISTLTIQRTEQRDSAMYRCASSSFSSGITDTQYFGPGTRLTVL.

Ten or more counts support this clonotype. The chain recombines TRBV27 with TRBJ2-5; 7 bases agree with TRBD2. The junction had 5 bases not matched to a gene; V was cut back by 3 bases and J by 4 bases. Germline CDR1 MNHEY, CDR2 SMNVEV (reference sequence). The CDR3 contains 14 residues. The CDR3 DNA reads TGTGCCAGCAGTTTTGGGGGGGTGGCAGAGACCCAGTACTTC. As protein: CASSFGGVAETQYF.

This clonotype has a handful of counts. This sequence joins TRBV5-1 and TRBJ1-1; possible D gene TRBD1, 6 bases. CDR1 is SGHRS, CDR2 YFSETQ, per germline. Trimming removed 4 bases from V and 7 bases from J, with 14 bases in between. The CDR3 spans 13 residues. CDR3 DNA: TGCGCCAGCAGCACTGACCTGGACAGTGAAGCTTTCTTT. This sequence encodes CASSTDLDSEAFF. The variable domain in full, with the rest retrieved from reference TRBV5-1 and TRBJ1-1, is KAGVTQTPRYLIKTRGQQVTLSCSPISGHRSVSWYQQTPGQGLQFLFEYFSETQRNKGNFPGRFSGRQFSNSRSEMNVSTLELGDSALYLCASSTDLDSEAFFGQGTRLTVV.

This clonotype was detected only a few times. J is TRBJ2-2 and V is TRBV3-1; D gene unclear. This CDR3 is built from 11 residues. V lost 2 bases to trimming and J lost 5 bases, with 0 bases between them. Germline assignment: CDR1 LGHDT and CDR2 YNNKEL (reference sequence). CDR3 sequence: CASSQTGELFF. The CDR3 region has the DNA TGTGCCAGCAGCCAAACCGGGGAGCTGTTTTTT.

This clonotype was seen ten or more times. V is TRBV12-3 or TRBV12-4 and J is TRBJ2-7; tentatively, D is TRBD1 (6 bases). Trimming took off 4 bases at V and 6 bases at J, with 10 bases between the two ends. This CDR3 region has 12 residues. This CDR3 is CASSSSTGEQYF. In DNA, the CDR3 is TGTGCCAGCAGTTCGTCGACAGGCGAGCAGTACTTC.

Many counts were recorded for this clonotype. The CDR3 is CATSDFRGEQFF. In nucleotides, the CDR3 is TGTGCCACCAGTGATTTTCGGGGTGAGCAGTTCTTC. The chain couples TRBV24-1 to TRBJ2-1, with a weak D call TRBD2 (5 bases). Looked up from germline, CDR1 is KGHDR and CDR2 is SFDVKD. The CDR3 extends over 12 amino acids. V was shortened by 1 base and J by 9 bases, with 6 bases between the two germline ends.

Many counts were recorded for this clonotype. The chain uses TRBV4-1 and TRBJ2-3, with D maybe TRBD2 (6 bases). This CDR3 has 16 amino acids. Per germline, CDR1 MGHRA and CDR2 YSYEKL. V dropped 4 bases and J dropped 0 bases, with 14 bases sitting between them. The chain's CDR3 is CASSRRTIRSTDTQYF. DNA of the CDR3: TGCGCCAGCAGCCGTAGGACTATTCGGAGCACAGATACGCAGTATTTT.

This clonotype was recorded at least ten times. The V call is TRBV6-5, the J call TRBJ2-7; D call uncertain. The CDR3 covers 15 residues. Trimming stripped 6 bases from V and 1 base from J, with 16 bases between. Germline V lookup: CDR1 MNHEY, CDR2 SVGAGI. The CDR3 region has the DNA TGTGCCAGCAGAGACTTCGGGCGGTCGTCCTACGAGCAGTACTTC. It encodes CASRDFGRSSYEQYF.

This clonotype was observed many times. V and J are TRBV28 and TRBJ2-1; D is undetermined. There are 18 residues in the CDR3. Germline assignment: CDR1 MDHEN and CDR2 SYDVKM. V shed 4 bases and J shed 8 bases, with 27 bases lying between them. The CDR3 DNA reads as TGTGCCAGCAGTTCCCTGGGCCGCCCCACATCGTTAACCCATGAGCAGTTCTTC. Translating gives CASSSLGRPTSLTHEQFF.

This clonotype was seen at least ten times. The DNA for the CDR3 is TGTGCCAGCAGTTTCTTCTTGGTCCACGAGCAGTACTTC. Translated, it gives CASSFFLVHEQYF. V gene TRBV12-3 or TRBV12-4 combines with J gene TRBJ2-7, with unresolved D. V gave up 3 bases and J gave up 5 bases, with 11 bases separating them. This CDR3 is 13 amino acids long.

There are many counts of this clonotype. The rearrangement links TRBV7-8 to TRBJ2-7, with D hard to call. V lost 4 bases and J 2 bases, leaving 18 bases between the germline ends. Germline V gene sequence: CDR1 SGHVS, CDR2 FQNEAQ. This CDR3 is 16 amino acids long. CDR3 DNA sequence: TGTGCCAGCAGCTCCTTCTCGGCCATTCTGCCCTACGAGCAGTACTTC. Amino acid sequence: CASSSFSAILPYEQYF. Full variable domain (missing parts from reference TRBV7-8 and TRBJ2-7): GAGVSQSPRYKVAKRGQDVALRCDPISGHVSLFWYQQALGQGPEFLTYFQNEAQLDKSGLPSDRFFAERPEGSVSTLKIQRTQQEDSAVYLCASSSFSAILPYEQYFGPGTRLTVT.

The chain carries TRBV5-6 and TRBJ2-4, with TRBD1 identical over 9 bases. V shed 1 base and J 8 bases; nucleotides not matched to a gene: 4. CDR3 length equals 14 residues. Per germline, CDR1 SGHDT and CDR2 YYEEEE. CDR3 region: CASSLMNRGHIQYF. Written as DNA, the CDR3 is TGTGCCAGCAGCTTGATGAACAGGGGGCACATTCAGTACTTC.

The J gene is TRBJ2-1, the V gene TRBV29-1, with 9 bases aligning to TRBD2. Germline V lookup: CDR1 SQVTM, CDR2 ANQGSEA. J gave up 8 bases and V 7 bases, and 15 bases lay outside the gene matches. This CDR3 is 15 amino acids long. The CDR3 loop reads CSAREGGGEVHEQFF. The DNA for the CDR3 is TGCAGCGCTCGTGAGGGCGGGGGGGAGGTGCATGAGCAGTTCTTC.

This clonotype was seen at least ten times. The rearrangement uses TRBV28 and TRBJ2-5; 7 bases are shared with TRBD2. The junction had 14 bases not matched to a gene; V was cut back by 2 bases and J by 5 bases. The CDR3 length is 17 residues. Germline V lookup: CDR1 MDHEN, CDR2 SYDVKM. The CDR3 here is CASSLGSGGSIRETQYF. CDR3 bases: TGTGCCAGCAGTTTAGGGTCTGGCGGGAGTATCAGGGAGACCCAGTACTTC.

This clonotype was seen only a few times. The rearrangement links TRBV28 to TRBJ2-3; D call uncertain. The CDR3 has 20 amino acids. Germline CDR1 and CDR2: MDHEN and SYDVKM. V was shortened by 4 bases and J by 2 bases, with 28 bases between the two germline ends. The chain's CDR3 is CASSSLSSALEPFITDTQYF. DNA of the CDR3: TGTGCCAGCAGTTCATTATCCTCTGCCCTTGAGCCTTTTATCACAGATACGCAGTATTTT.

There are many counts of this clonotype. The gene calls are TRBV3-1 and TRBJ1-1; D might be TRBD1 (6 bases). The CDR3 is 16 residues long. V was cut by 2 bases and J by 4 bases, with 17 bases left in between. Per the germline V gene, CDR1 is LGHDT and CDR2 is YNNKEL (reference sequence). CDR3 nucleotide sequence: TGTGCCAGCAGCCAATCCGGCGGGGGGCGAAGCACTGAAGCTTTCTTT. It encodes CASSQSGGGRSTEAFF.

The table lists this clonotype with many counts. The chain carries TRBV14 and TRBJ2-7, with no clear D. The CDR3 length is 17 residues. The germline gives CDR1 SGHDN, CDR2 FVKESK. Between the trimmed V and J ends, which lost 4 bases and 2 bases, there was a span of 21 bases. This chain's CDR3 is CASSPYSPGPATYEQYF. The CDR3 DNA is TGTGCCAGCAGCCCGTACTCGCCCGGGCCCGCTACCTACGAGCAGTACTTC.

This clonotype was picked up many times. This chain links TRBV11-2 with TRBJ2-3; tentatively, D is TRBD2 (6 bases). The germline gives CDR1 SGHAT, CDR2 FQNNGV. Trimming removed 0 bases at V and 9 bases at J, with 10 bases between. This CDR3 contains 13 residues. The CDR3 region has the DNA TGTGCCAGCAGCTTAGAACTAGCCCAGACGCAGTATTTT. Translating gives CASSLELAQTQYF.

In its sample, this clonotype was seen many times. The rearrangement uses TRBV28 and TRBJ1-4; 8 bases fit TRBD1. The length of the CDR3 is 15 residues. Trimming cost V 6 bases and J 6 bases; bases outside gene matches: 9. Germline CDR1 is MDHEN and CDR2 is SYDVKM. CDR3 amino acids: CASSISRGRHEKLFF. In DNA form, the CDR3 reads TGTGCCAGCAGCATATCCAGGGGGCGACATGAAAAACTGTTTTTT.

Ten or more counts support this clonotype. The chain joins TRBV10-3 to TRBJ2-2, with a possible D match to TRBD2 (6 bases). The ends were cut back, 4 bases at V and 6 bases at J, with 15 bases in the middle. Looked up from germline, CDR1 is ENHRY and CDR2 is SYGVKD. The CDR3 is 15 residues long. The CDR3: CAISVRDLTSGELFF. CDR3 in DNA: TGTGCCATCAGTGTGCGGGACTTGACGTCCGGGGAGCTGTTTTTT.

This clonotype was detected ten times or more. The V and J genes are TRBV6-1 and TRBJ2-3; a possible D gene is TRBD2 (5 bases). Germline V gene lookup returns CDR1 MNHNS and CDR2 SASEGT. V was pared by 10 bases and J by 3 bases, with 14 bases between. The CDR3 runs 13 residues. CDR3 sequence: CATARRETDTQYF. Here the CDR3 DNA reads TGTGCCACCGCGAGACGGGAAACAGATACGCAGTATTTT.

This clonotype was seen ten or more times. The chain combines TRBV5-1 with TRBJ2-3; tentative D call: TRBD2 (5 bases). The germline CDR1 and CDR2 sequences are SGHRS and YFSETQ. V lost 2 bases, J lost 2 bases, and 9 bases lay in between. The CDR3 spans 14 residues. In DNA, the CDR3 is TGCGCCAGCAGCTTAGCGGATTTCACAGATACGCAGTATTTT. Protein product: CASSLADFTDTQYF.

The chain links TRBV6-2 or TRBV6-3 to TRBJ1-5; D gene uncertain. Trimming removed 6 bases at V and 5 bases at J, with 23 bases between. The CDR3 has 17 residues. Germline-derived CDR1 and CDR2 are MNHEY and SVGEGT. The CDR3 DNA is TGTGCCAGCAGCTTACGGGAGGGAGGAAAAGTGGATCAGCCCCAGCATTTT. Protein product: CASSLREGGKVDQPQHF.

This clonotype was seen at least ten times. The CDR3 nucleotides are TGTGCCAGCAGCGTAGGTGAGACTGCTCAGCCCCAGCATTTT. It is translated as CASSVGETAQPQHF. The chain links TRBV12-3 or TRBV12-4 to TRBJ1-5; D unresolved. V lost 6 bases, J lost 6 bases, and 15 bases lay in between. The CDR3 is made up of 14 amino acids.

This clonotype was observed at least ten times. This chain joins TRBV14 and TRBJ2-4; D not certain. V lost 4 bases to trimming and J lost 0 bases, with 13 bases between them. Germline lookup yields CDR1 SGHDN and CDR2 FVKESK. There are 16 residues in the CDR3. CDR3 coding DNA: TGTGCCAGCAGCCCTGGGTGGTCTCGAGCCAAAAACATTCAGTACTTC. Translated, it gives CASSPGWSRAKNIQYF.

This clonotype was observed many times. The chain recombines TRBV28 with TRBJ2-2; TRBD1 or TRBD2 may be the D gene (5 bases each). The ends were cut back, 6 bases at V and 3 bases at J, with 17 bases in the middle. Germline V CDR1 and CDR2: MDHEN, SYDVKM. The CDR3 is 16 amino acids. CDR3 in DNA: TGTGCCAGCAGCTTCTCCCCTAGGGGAGACACCGGGGAGCTGTTTTTT. It specifies CASSFSPRGDTGELFF. Using reference TRBV28 and TRBJ2-2 for the parts outside the CDR3, the full variable domain is DVKVTQSSRYLVKRTGEKVFLECVQDMDHENMFWYRQDPGLGLRLIYFSYDVKMKEKGDIPEGYSVSREKKERFSLILESASTNQTSMYLCASSFSPRGDTGELFFGEGSRLTVL.

This clonotype was seen many times. The chain is built from TRBV7-9 and TRBJ2-3; tentatively, D is TRBD2 (6 bases). Trimming left V 3 bases short and J 2 bases short, with 12 bases between. Looked up from germline, CDR1 is SEHNR and CDR2 is FQNEAQ (reference sequence). The CDR3 runs to 15 residues. CDR3 in DNA: TGTGCCAGCAGCTTCAGCGGGCCGCACACAGATACGCAGTATTTT. Translation gives CASSFSGPHTDTQYF.